This TCR beta chain was captured by sequencing in a study of tumor-infiltrating lymphocytes in primary liver carcinoma. On this clonotype: Its antigen is unidentified.

They got blood RNA out of unsorted whole blood and also pulled out germline DNA. TCR beta cDNA was prepared out of roughly 500 ng total RNA by means of a constant-region primer. Employing slightly modified ARM-PCR, three nested multiplex PCR rounds were run, and these gave rise to the TCR beta libraries. Each CDR3 protein gets one entry after TCRdb re-called the multiplex PCR reads with MiXCR. The sample contains around 330,000 distinct CDR3 sequences, about 60% of which appear only once. General study findings and limits: Tumors significantly exceeded blood in top-250-clone fraction (p = 0.039). CD8+ and CD4+ repertoires went uncompared, the samples being bulk unsorted.

This sequence was found in a man in his forties with primary liver carcinoma and hepatitis B virus infection. Specimen: peripheral blood.

The CDR3 DNA is TGCAGCGTTGAATCTGGCGGGAGCACGAACGTGCAGTACTTC. It codes for CSVESGGSTNVQYF. The J gene is TRBJ2-7, the V gene TRBV29-1, with 7 bases fitting TRBD2. V shed 2 bases and J 9 bases; nucleotides not matched to a gene: 13. This CDR3 comprises 14 residues. Germline values: CDR1 SQVTM, CDR2 ANQGSEA.